These T cell receptor beta chains were read from a single sample in a study of memory CD4+ T cells and cytomegalovirus serostatus. Produced via immunoSEQ multiplex PCR; TCRdb's table is partial and in-frame only. The profile covers 35,000 to 45,000 clones, with about 79% appearing a single time and 1% to 1.3% taken by the ten largest. Sequenced sample: memory CD4+ T cells from blood. These receptors were taken from an adult in good health and CMV-seronegative. Each CDR3 is given with its conserved first and last residue. Each record gives: clone size, D gene, V gene, J gene, CDR3 DNA, CDR3 protein. D genes are given only for firm matches. The size of a clone is reported for some rows only, either as once, few or many, or as a class for expanded clones.

clone size: -; D gene: -; V gene: TRBV9; J gene: TRBJ2-1; CDR3 DNA: TGTGCCAGCAGCGCCCGAGGGATCTCCTACAATGAGCAGTTCTTC; CDR3 protein: CASSARGISYNEQFF
clone size: medium-sized; D gene: -; V gene: TRBV6-5; J gene: TRBJ1-4; CDR3 DNA: TGTGCCAGCAGAAATTACGACAGGGAAAAACTGTTTTTT; CDR3 protein: CASRNYDREKLFF
clone size: -; D gene: -; V gene: TRBV5-1; J gene: TRBJ1-4; CDR3 DNA: TGCGCCAGCAGCTTGGGCAGGAGTGGAGAAAAACTGTTTTTT; CDR3 protein: CASSLGRSGEKLFF
clone size: -; D gene: TRBD2; V gene: TRBV19; J gene: TRBJ2-1; CDR3 DNA: TGTGCCAGTAGCAAAACACTAGCGGGAGGCATAAATGAGCAGTTCTTC; CDR3 protein: CASSKTLAGGINEQFF
clone size: once; D gene: TRBD2; V gene: TRBV20-1; J gene: TRBJ2-1; CDR3 DNA: TGCAGTGCGAATCTAGCGGGTGAGCAGTTCTTC; CDR3 protein: CSANLAGEQFF
clone size: -; D gene: TRBD2; V gene: TRBV4-3; J gene: TRBJ2-7; CDR3 DNA: TGCGCCAGCAGCCAAGATGCTAGCGGGAACGCCTACGAGCAGTACTTC; CDR3 protein: CASSQDASGNAYEQYF
clone size: once; D gene: -; V gene: TRBV6-5; J gene: TRBJ1-2; CDR3 DNA: TGTGCCAGCGGGCCTGGGGCACACTATGGCTACACCTTC; CDR3 protein: CASGPGAHYGYTF
clone size: -; D gene: TRBD2; V gene: TRBV7-2; J gene: TRBJ2-2; CDR3 DNA: TGTGCCAGCAGCCCGCGGGGGGCCACGAACACCGGGGAGCTGTTTTTT; CDR3 protein: CASSPRGATNTGELFF
clone size: -; D gene: -; V gene: TRBV5-1; J gene: TRBJ1-3; CDR3 DNA: TGCGCCAGCAGCTTGGGGCCGGACTACTCTGGAAACACCATATATTTT; CDR3 protein: CASSLGPDYSGNTIYF
clone size: -; D gene: -; V gene: TRBV4-1; J gene: TRBJ1-1; CDR3 DNA: TGCGCCAGCAGCCAAGATTATAACCCACCGAGGGAAGCTTTCTTT; CDR3 protein: CASSQDYNPPREAFF
clone size: -; D gene: TRBD1; V gene: TRBV6-5; J gene: TRBJ1-1; CDR3 DNA: TGTGCCAGCAGTTTCCGACAGGGGGTAGGTGGAGCTTTCTTT; CDR3 protein: CASSFRQGVGGAFF
clone size: -; D gene: -; V gene: TRBV15; J gene: TRBJ1-1; CDR3 DNA: TGTGCCACCAGCAGAGATACGGCGGGGACTGAAGCTTTCTTT; CDR3 protein: CATSRDTAGTEAFF
clone size: -; D gene: -; V gene: TRBV30; J gene: TRBJ1-2; CDR3 DNA: TGTGCCTGGAGGAGGGAAGGTGGCTACACCTTC; CDR3 protein: CAWRREGGYTF
clone size: -; D gene: -; V gene: TRBV5-6; J gene: TRBJ1-1; CDR3 DNA: TGTGCCAGCAGCAAAGACACCATCAACACTGAAGCTTTCTTT; CDR3 protein: CASSKDTINTEAFF
clone size: -; D gene: -; V gene: TRBV14; J gene: TRBJ2-5; CDR3 DNA: TGTGCCAGCAGCCAGATCCTGGGAGAGACCCAGTACTTC; CDR3 protein: CASSQILGETQYF
clone size: -; D gene: TRBD2; V gene: TRBV7-2; J gene: TRBJ2-3; CDR3 DNA: TGTGCCAGCAGCGAAGGGACTAGCGGGGCTCTCAGGGGTACGCAGTATTTT; CDR3 protein: CASSEGTSGALRGTQYF
clone size: -; D gene: TRBD1; V gene: TRBV4-3; J gene: TRBJ1-2; CDR3 DNA: TGCGCCAGCAGCCAGGAGGGACAGGGTAACTATGGCTACACCTTC; CDR3 protein: CASSQEGQGNYGYTF
clone size: -; D gene: -; V gene: TRBV10-1; J gene: TRBJ1-4; CDR3 DNA: TGCGCCAGCATTCCCAGCTCAACTAATGAAAAACTGTTTTTT; CDR3 protein: CASIPSSTNEKLFF
clone size: -; D gene: TRBD2; V gene: TRBV5-8; J gene: TRBJ2-7; CDR3 DNA: TGTGCCAGCAGCTTGGGGACTAGCGGGATTAGTAACGAGCAGTACTTC; CDR3 protein: CASSLGTSGISNEQYF
clone size: -; D gene: TRBD1; V gene: TRBV18; J gene: TRBJ2-7; CDR3 DNA: TGTGCCAGCTCACCTCGGGACAGGGGGTTTCTCGACGAGCAGTACTTC; CDR3 protein: CASSPRDRGFLDEQYF
clone size: -; D gene: -; V gene: TRBV18; J gene: TRBJ1-1; CDR3 DNA: TGTGCCAGCTCCCCCGGCCCGAACACTGAAGCTTTCTTT; CDR3 protein: CASSPGPNTEAFF
clone size: -; D gene: TRBD1; V gene: TRBV5-1; J gene: TRBJ1-1; CDR3 DNA: TGCGCCAGCAGCTCCCCTAGGGGGCGGGTGAACACTGAAGCTTTCTTT; CDR3 protein: CASSSPRGRVNTEAFF
clone size: -; D gene: -; V gene: TRBV18; J gene: TRBJ2-3; CDR3 DNA: TGTGCCAGCTCACCAGCAGGGGGCACAGATACGCAGTATTTT; CDR3 protein: CASSPAGGTDTQYF
clone size: -; D gene: -; V gene: TRBV6-4; J gene: TRBJ1-1; CDR3 DNA: TGTGCCAGCAGATTAGATGGGGGAAACACTGAAGCTTTCTTT; CDR3 protein: CASRLDGGNTEAFF
clone size: -; D gene: TRBD1; V gene: TRBV6-6; J gene: TRBJ1-2; CDR3 DNA: TGTGCCAGCAGCCGGACAGGGATAGCAATTGGCTACACCTTC; CDR3 protein: CASSRTGIAIGYTF
clone size: -; D gene: -; V gene: TRBV7-3; J gene: TRBJ2-1; CDR3 DNA: TGTGCCAGCAGCTCACTAGGCTCCAATGAGCAGTTCTTC; CDR3 protein: CASSSLGSNEQFF
clone size: -; D gene: TRBD1; V gene: TRBV7-2; J gene: TRBJ1-2; CDR3 DNA: TGTGCCAGCAGCCCCGGACAGGGGATAGGGTATGGCTACACCTTC; CDR3 protein: CASSPGQGIGYGYTF
clone size: -; D gene: TRBD2; V gene: TRBV7-2; J gene: TRBJ2-7; CDR3 DNA: TGTGCCAGCAGCCTCGGGACTAGTTATGGCGAGCAGTACTTC; CDR3 protein: CASSLGTSYGEQYF
clone size: once; D gene: TRBD2; V gene: TRBV5-4; J gene: TRBJ2-2; CDR3 DNA: TGTGCCAGCAGCGGATTAGCGGGAGGGCCGTTCACCGGGGAGCTGTTTTTT; CDR3 protein: CASSGLAGGPFTGELFF
clone size: -; D gene: TRBD2; V gene: TRBV30; J gene: TRBJ2-2; CDR3 DNA: TGTGCCTGGAGTGTACTCGGGAGGCGGGCCGGGGAGCTGTTTTTT; CDR3 protein: CAWSVLGRRAGELFF
clone size: -; D gene: -; V gene: TRBV19; J gene: TRBJ2-7; CDR3 DNA: TGTGCCAGTAGGAGGGACGGCCAGAGCTCCTACGAGCAGTACTTC; CDR3 protein: CASRRDGQSSYEQYF
clone size: -; D gene: -; V gene: TRBV19; J gene: TRBJ2-7; CDR3 DNA: TGTGCCAGTAGTCAGTCAGGGGCCTACGAGCAGTACTTC; CDR3 protein: CASSQSGAYEQYF
clone size: -; D gene: TRBD1; V gene: TRBV7-9; J gene: TRBJ1-1; CDR3 DNA: TGTGCCAGCAGCGCGGACAGGGGGCATGTGGGGACTGAAGCTTTCTTT; CDR3 protein: CASSADRGHVGTEAFF
clone size: few; D gene: -; V gene: TRBV5-6; J gene: TRBJ2-5; CDR3 DNA: TGTGCCAGCAGCCCCGACCCGAGGGACGAGACCCAGTACTTC; CDR3 protein: CASSPDPRDETQYF
clone size: -; D gene: TRBD1; V gene: TRBV5-5; J gene: TRBJ1-2; CDR3 DNA: TGTGCCAGCAGTTCGGCCGGGACAGGAGGTGACTATGGCTACACCTTC; CDR3 protein: CASSSAGTGGDYGYTF
clone size: -; D gene: -; V gene: TRBV5-4; J gene: TRBJ2-1; CDR3 DNA: TGTGCCAGCAGCTTGGGGAAGGGGTGGTCCAATGAGCAGTTCTTC; CDR3 protein: CASSLGKGWSNEQFF
clone size: -; D gene: -; V gene: TRBV6-5; J gene: TRBJ2-7; CDR3 DNA: TGTGCCAGCAGTTACTCTGGGCCCCGCGAGCAGTACTTC; CDR3 protein: CASSYSGPREQYF
clone size: -; D gene: TRBD2; V gene: TRBV5-1; J gene: TRBJ2-3; CDR3 DNA: TGCGCCAGCAGCCCACCGACTAGCGGAAGCACAGATACGCAGTATTTT; CDR3 protein: CASSPPTSGSTDTQYF
clone size: -; D gene: TRBD1; V gene: TRBV2; J gene: TRBJ1-1; CDR3 DNA: TGTGCCAGCATAGTAAGGACAGGGATCGCTGAAGCTTTCTTT; CDR3 protein: CASIVRTGIAEAFF
clone size: -; D gene: -; V gene: TRBV7-6; J gene: TRBJ2-7; CDR3 DNA: TGTGCCAGCAGGGCAACGAGCGGTGTCTCCTACGAGCAGTACTTC; CDR3 protein: CASRATSGVSYEQYF
clone size: -; D gene: -; V gene: TRBV5-1; J gene: TRBJ1-2; CDR3 DNA: TGCGCCAGCAGCTTTCCAGGGTTAAACTATGGCTACACCTTC; CDR3 protein: CASSFPGLNYGYTF
clone size: -; D gene: -; V gene: TRBV29-1; J gene: TRBJ2-1; CDR3 DNA: TGCTGCGGCGGCGGCTCCTACAATGAGCAGTTCTTC; CDR3 protein: CCGGGSYNEQFF
clone size: -; D gene: -; V gene: TRBV27; J gene: TRBJ2-5; CDR3 DNA: TGTGCCAGCAGTCCCACCGCGGTTCCTCGGGGGGAGACCCAGTACTTC; CDR3 protein: CASSPTAVPRGETQYF
clone size: once; D gene: -; V gene: TRBV10-2; J gene: TRBJ2-5; CDR3 DNA: TGCGCCAGCAGGGGGGGTTACGGGGGAGAGACCCAGTACTTC; CDR3 protein: CASRGGYGGETQYF
clone size: -; D gene: TRBD1; V gene: TRBV19; J gene: TRBJ1-5; CDR3 DNA: TGTGCCAGTAGCGACATTGTTTGGACAGGGAATCAGCCCCAGCATTTT; CDR3 protein: CASSDIVWTGNQPQHF
clone size: -; D gene: -; V gene: TRBV7-3; J gene: TRBJ2-3; CDR3 DNA: TGTGCCAGCAGCTCAACGCGGGATGCGGGCACAGATACGCAGTATTTT; CDR3 protein: CASSSTRDAGTDTQYF
clone size: -; D gene: -; V gene: TRBV2; J gene: TRBJ1-1; CDR3 DNA: TGTGCCAGCAGTGAGGGTGGCAGCTGGACTGAAGCTTTCTTT; CDR3 protein: CASSEGGSWTEAFF
clone size: -; D gene: -; V gene: TRBV7-7; J gene: TRBJ2-7; CDR3 DNA: TGTGCCAGCAGCCGGTCAGACGGTGCCTACGAGCAGTACTTC; CDR3 protein: CASSRSDGAYEQYF
clone size: -; D gene: -; V gene: TRBV11-3; J gene: TRBJ2-5; CDR3 DNA: TGTGCCAGCAGCCCACCGGGGATGGGAAGGATGAAGACCCAGTACTTC; CDR3 protein: CASSPPGMGRMKTQYF
clone size: few; D gene: -; V gene: TRBV11-3; J gene: TRBJ2-3; CDR3 DNA: TGTGCCAGCAGCTTAGTCCGCACAAATACGCAGTATTTT; CDR3 protein: CASSLVRTNTQYF
clone size: -; D gene: -; V gene: TRBV4-2; J gene: TRBJ2-7; CDR3 DNA: TGTGCCAGCAGCCAAGCCACAGGGAGCTACGAGCAGTACTTC; CDR3 protein: CASSQATGSYEQYF
clone size: -; D gene: TRBD1; V gene: TRBV6-1; J gene: TRBJ2-5; CDR3 DNA: TGTGCCAGCAGTGTCGGGACAGGGGCGAGGGAGACCCAGTACTTC; CDR3 protein: CASSVGTGARETQYF
clone size: medium-sized; D gene: -; V gene: TRBV11-2; J gene: TRBJ1-2; CDR3 DNA: TGTGCCAGCAGCTGGCCCAGGGAGAATGGCTACACCTTC; CDR3 protein: CASSWPRENGYTF
clone size: -; D gene: -; V gene: TRBV11-3; J gene: TRBJ2-7; CDR3 DNA: TGTGCCAGCAGCTTCGTGGGGGAGCAGTACTTC; CDR3 protein: CASSFVGEQYF
clone size: few; D gene: TRBD1; V gene: TRBV11-2; J gene: TRBJ2-1; CDR3 DNA: TGTGCCAGCAGCATAGCTTCGGGACAGCGAAGGAATGAGCAGTTCTTC; CDR3 protein: CASSIASGQRRNEQFF